This is a list of T cell receptor beta chains from one sample in a study of T cell changes during pregnancy in multiple sclerosis. Some clones are missing from TCRdb's copy, which holds only in-frame ones; the method was immunoSEQ multiplex PCR. The sample holds about 27,000 clones, 89% seen once. The material was CD8+ T cells from peripheral blood mononuclear cells, obtained in the second trimester of pregnancy. The receptors were gathered from a female donor with multiple sclerosis, enrolled in a pregnancy study. Both conserved end residues are part of each CDR3. A D gene is named only where the DNA matches it firmly. Size is omitted from some rows. Given values are once, few, many or a class for expanded clones.

cdr3_nt: TGTGCCAGCAGTTTTTTAAGGGGAAGCGCGGAGCCCCAGCATTTT
cdr3_aa: CASSFLRGSAEPQHF
d_call: .
v_call: TRBV28
clone_size: .
j_call: TRBJ1-5

cdr3_nt: TGTGCCAGCTTAAGTTCGGGAGTCCACGAGCAGTACTTC
cdr3_aa: CASLSSGVHEQYF
d_call: .
v_call: TRBV6-6
clone_size: .
j_call: TRBJ2-7

cdr3_nt: TGTGCCAGCAGTTTATCGGGACAGGGGGCTAATGAGCAGTACTTC
cdr3_aa: CASSLSGQGANEQYF
d_call: TRBD1
v_call: TRBV27
clone_size: .
j_call: TRBJ2-7

cdr3_nt: TGCGCCAGCAGTGATGAGGGCGTCACCTACAATGAGCAGTTCTTC
cdr3_aa: CASSDEGVTYNEQFF
d_call: .
v_call: TRBV5-1
clone_size: .
j_call: TRBJ2-1

cdr3_nt: TGTGCCAGCAGTTCCCTATCCGGCGGAGATACGCAGTATTTT
cdr3_aa: CASSSLSGGDTQYF
d_call: .
v_call: TRBV27
clone_size: .
j_call: TRBJ2-3

cdr3_nt: TGCGCCAGCAGCTTGGGTTCGGCCCCCCGGGAAGAGACCCAGTACTTC
cdr3_aa: CASSLGSAPREETQYF
d_call: .
v_call: TRBV5-1
clone_size: .
j_call: TRBJ2-5

cdr3_nt: TGTGCCAGCAGCACTCCGGTGGACAGGGGGCGGATGAACACTGAAGCTTTCTTT
cdr3_aa: CASSTPVDRGRMNTEAFF
d_call: TRBD1
v_call: TRBV5-8
clone_size: .
j_call: TRBJ1-1

cdr3_nt: TGTGCCAGCAGCAGTAGCGGGTTTGCGTTCTTC
cdr3_aa: CASSSSGFAFF
d_call: TRBD2
v_call: TRBV27
clone_size: .
j_call: TRBJ2-1

cdr3_nt: TGCGCCAGCAGCCAAGGTATAGGGGGCAGTGAGCAGTTCTTC
cdr3_aa: CASSQGIGGSEQFF
d_call: TRBD1
v_call: TRBV4-1
clone_size: .
j_call: TRBJ2-1

cdr3_nt: TGTGCCAGCAGTTTAACGGCAGGGGGCAGGCAGCCCCAGCATTTT
cdr3_aa: CASSLTAGGRQPQHF
d_call: TRBD1
v_call: TRBV27
clone_size: .
j_call: TRBJ1-5

cdr3_nt: TGTGCCAGCAGTCACACTAGCGGGAGTGCAGATACGCAGTATTTT
cdr3_aa: CASSHTSGSADTQYF
d_call: TRBD2
v_call: TRBV28
clone_size: .
j_call: TRBJ2-3

cdr3_nt: TGCGCCACCACAGGGGGCTATGGCTACACCTTC
cdr3_aa: CATTGGYGYTF
d_call: TRBD1
v_call: TRBV10-1
clone_size: .
j_call: TRBJ1-2

cdr3_nt: TGCGCCAGCAGCAGACAGGGCTACGAGCAGTACTTC
cdr3_aa: CASSRQGYEQYF
d_call: TRBD1
v_call: TRBV4-1
clone_size: few
j_call: TRBJ2-7

cdr3_nt: TGTGCCAGCAGCATAACCGGGACAGCAAAAGAGACCCAGTACTTC
cdr3_aa: CASSITGTAKETQYF
d_call: TRBD1
v_call: TRBV7-8
clone_size: .
j_call: TRBJ2-5

cdr3_nt: TGTGCCAGCAGCGTAGCGGGGACAGATACGCAGTATTTT
cdr3_aa: CASSVAGTDTQYF
d_call: .
v_call: TRBV9
clone_size: .
j_call: TRBJ2-3

cdr3_nt: TGTGCCAGCAGCGTCGGGGGGGGAGTTCAAAACATTCAGTACTTC
cdr3_aa: CASSVGGGVQNIQYF
d_call: TRBD2
v_call: TRBV9
clone_size: .
j_call: TRBJ2-4

cdr3_nt: TGTGCCAGCGTGAGGAAGCGGGGGAGGGTTCTCTCTGGGGCCAACGTCCTGACTTTC
cdr3_aa: CASVRKRGRVLSGANVLTF
d_call: .
v_call: TRBV21-1
clone_size: once
j_call: TRBJ2-6

cdr3_nt: TGTGCCAGCAGCTTCAGGACAGTCGGATACGAGCAGTACTTC
cdr3_aa: CASSFRTVGYEQYF
d_call: .
v_call: TRBV13
clone_size: .
j_call: TRBJ2-7

cdr3_nt: TGTGCCAGCAGTCCCCAGATCCGGACAGATACCACTGAAGCTTTCTTT
cdr3_aa: CASSPQIRTDTTEAFF
d_call: .
v_call: TRBV27
clone_size: .
j_call: TRBJ1-1

cdr3_nt: TGTGCCAGCAGTGACCGAGCTAGCGGGATCAATGAGCAGTTCTTC
cdr3_aa: CASSDRASGINEQFF
d_call: TRBD2
v_call: TRBV2
clone_size: .
j_call: TRBJ2-1

cdr3_nt: TGTGCCAGCAGTTACACCGGGACTAGACGTTCTGGGGCCAACGTCCTGACTTTC
cdr3_aa: CASSYTGTRRSGANVLTF
d_call: TRBD2
v_call: TRBV28
clone_size: .
j_call: TRBJ2-6

cdr3_nt: TGTGCCAGTAGTAAAGCCCAACTTCCGAACACCGGGGAGCTGTTTTTT
cdr3_aa: CASSKAQLPNTGELFF
d_call: .
v_call: TRBV19
clone_size: .
j_call: TRBJ2-2

cdr3_nt: TGTGCCACCCTTTTAAGCGGGACTAGCGTTTACGAGCAGTACTTC
cdr3_aa: CATLLSGTSVYEQYF
d_call: TRBD2
v_call: TRBV7-8
clone_size: once
j_call: TRBJ2-7